The source of this TCR beta chain is a study of radiotherapy plus CTLA-4 blockade in lung cancer. Looking at the study overall: About 20% of patients responded objectively, and around 32% achieved disease control. General study results and limits: Radiotherapy plus ipilimumab was followed by expansion in blood of tumor-derived TCR clones.

Details on this clone: The antigen remains undetermined.

This CDR3 contains 15 residues. Trimming took 4 bases from V and 5 from J, leaving 15 bases between them. The V gene's germline CDR1 is SGHAT and CDR2 FQNNGV. This table comes from immunoSEQ multiplex PCR, and its TCRdb copy is limited to in-frame clones, with some not included. The sample lists 65,000 to 90,000 clones, around 87% occurring once. The origin of this receptor is a human donor with non-small cell lung cancer that progressed on radiotherapy plus ipilimumab. This chain connects TRBV11-2 to TRBJ1-3; tentative D call: TRBD1 (6 bases). The sample was peripheral blood, taken from a patient treated with radiotherapy plus ipilimumab. The CDR3 spells CASSSTIDRRNTIYF. In DNA, the CDR3 is TGTGCCAGCAGCTCCACTATAGACAGGAGAAACACCATATATTTT.